The clone carrying this TCR beta chain was detected only a few times. The antigen is undetermined. V lost 7 bases to trimming and J lost 6 bases, with 16 bases between them. Germline lookup yields CDR1 SNHLY and CDR2 FYNNEI. CDR3 length equals 15 residues. This sample stems from a study of molecular identifiers for immune sequencing clone quantification. The wider study: In replicates, RNA from approximately 20,000 or 100,000 naive CD8 cells was split five ways, four sequenced. Study findings and constraints: Reportedly, one cell's Jurkat TCR RNA was detected within 1,100,000 naive CD8 cells. Clones exceeding 20 RNA copies carried over 98% of effector molecules but under 1% of naive-cell molecules.

With RNA at 10%, 30% or 50%, naive CD8 libraries came from about 20,000 to 1,000,000 sorted cells. TCRdb re-called the PCR reads through MiXCR, storing one row per CDR3 protein. The repertoire has hundreds of thousands of distinct CDR3 sequences, less than 30% of them found once; the top ten carry 0.6% to 0.9%. The receptor was isolated from a human donor in good health. Some libraries in this study had Jurkat cell RNA spiked in. The V gene is TRBV2, the J gene TRBJ1-6; D is ambiguous. Sequencing used naive CD8+ T cells from blood, with Jurkat cell RNA spiked in. Subset defined: FACS-sorted CD8+CD4-CCR7+CD45RA+ naive T cells. In DNA, the CDR3 is TGTGCCAGCAATATCGCGCCCAGCATTAATTCACCCCTCCACTTT. Residues: CASNIAPSINSPLHF.